Shown below are 25 T cell receptor beta chains from a single sample sequenced in a study of control samples from healthy donors and cancer patients. The repertoire was sequenced with immunoSEQ multiplex PCR; TCRdb's copy has only in-frame clones and lacks some. The sample has about 170,000 clones, roughly 89% seen once. Sample: blood. The receptors here all came from a woman in her twenties or thirties in good health.

The rearrangement joins TRBV18 to TRBJ1-2; 7 bases align to TRBD1. V dropped 2 bases and J dropped 5; count of bases not matched to a gene: 5. The CDR3 covers 14 residues. Looked up from germline, CDR1 is KGHSH and CDR2 is LQKENI. As DNA, the CDR3 is TGTGCCAGCTCACCAGAGGGACAGAATTATGGCTACACCTTC. Translated: CASSPEGQNYGYTF.

This clone is a singleton in its sample. The CDR3 DNA reads as TGTGCCAGCAGACTAGGGGTGGGGGAGCAGTACTTC. The encoded protein is CASRLGVGEQYF. This chain uses TRBV25-1 with TRBJ2-7; the D call may be TRBD1 or TRBD2 (5 bases each). The germline V and J ends were trimmed by 6 bases and 7 bases, with 13 bases remaining between them. The CDR3 extends over 12 amino acids. Germline V CDR1 and CDR2: MGHDK, SYGVNS.

The CDR3: CASSLLSGGANTGELFF. CDR3 in DNA: TGTGCCAGCAGTTTATTGTCAGGGGGCGCGAACACCGGGGAGCTGTTTTTT. The chain recombines TRBV28 with TRBJ2-2; 8 bases agree with TRBD1. Trimming took 1 base from V and 0 from J; bases not matched to a gene: 4. Germline CDR1 reads MDHEN; CDR2 reads SYDVKM. This CDR3 is 17 amino acids long.

V usage is TRBV7-2 and J usage is TRBJ1-4; no reliable D call. Germline V lookup: CDR1 SGHTA, CDR2 FQGNSA. The CDR3 is made up of 14 amino acids. V was clipped by 1 base and J by 5 bases, with 8 bases between them. The CDR3 sequence: CASSLERANEKLFF. The DNA for the CDR3 is TGTGCCAGCAGCTTAGAGAGGGCCAATGAAAAACTGTTTTTT. Full variable domain (remainder filled in from reference TRBV7-2 and TRBJ1-4): GAGVSQSPSNKVTEKGKDVELRCDPISGHTALYWYRQSLGQGLEFLIYFQGNSAPDKSGLPSDRFSAERTGGSVSTLTIQRTQQEDSAVYLCASSLERANEKLFFGSGTQLSVL.

This clone has a single count. V gene TRBV28 combines with J gene TRBJ1-2; 8 nucleotides agree with TRBD1. The CDR3 is made up of 17 amino acids. Germline CDR1 reads MDHEN; CDR2 reads SYDVKM. V was pared by 4 bases and J by 2 bases, with 12 bases of the junction left unmatched. The CDR3 bases are TGTGCCAGCAGTTCGGGATCGACAGGGGCCAGCAACTATGGCTACACCTTC. It codes for CASSSGSTGASNYGYTF.

A remark on this clone: Other DNA variants within this sample encode the same CDR3. This chain links TRBV6-5 with TRBJ1-6, with 7 nucleotides matching TRBD1. Per germline, CDR1 MNHEY and CDR2 SVGAGI. The CDR3 length is 15 residues. Unmatched junction bases numbered 2, after V lost 6 bases and J lost 0 bases. Written as DNA, the CDR3 is TGTGCCAGCAGCCGGGACAGCTCCTATAATTCACCCCTCCACTTT. This codes for CASSRDSSYNSPLHF.

Comments on this clone: The sample contains more than one DNA sequence encoding this CDR3. This chain joins TRBV18 and TRBJ1-1, with a tentative D call TRBD1 (5 bases). CDR3 length: 13 amino acids. Germline CDR1 reads KGHSH; CDR2 reads LQKENI. Trimming stripped 6 bases from V and 3 bases from J, with 11 bases between. The CDR3 is CASSPGGDTEAFF. The CDR3 nucleotides are TGTGCCAGCTCCCCCGGGGGGGACACTGAAGCTTTCTTT.

The genes are TRBV11-2 and TRBJ2-7, with TRBD1 identical over 9 bases. This CDR3 spans 14 amino acids. J lost 2 bases, V lost 1 base, and 0 bases had no gene match. The V gene's germline CDR1 is SGHAT and CDR2 FQNNGV. The CDR3 DNA reads TGTGCCAGCAGCTTAGGGGACAGGGCCTACGAGCAGTACTTC. Translated: CASSLGDRAYEQYF. Full variable domain (rest looked up from reference TRBV11-2 and TRBJ2-7): EAGVAQSPRYKIIEKRQSVAFWCNPISGHATLYWYQQILGQGPKLLIQFQNNGVVDDSQLPKDRFSAERLKGVDSTLKIQPAKLEDSAVYLCASSLGDRAYEQYFGPGTRLTVT.

This chain links TRBV19 with TRBJ2-7; 11 bases map to TRBD2. The CDR3 is 15 residues long. Trimming removed 2 bases from V and 4 bases from J; junction bases left unmatched: 4. CDR1 is LNHDA, CDR2 SQIVND, per germline (reference sequence). CDR3 coding DNA: TGTGCCAGTAGTATACAACTAGCGGGAGTTTACGAGCAGTACTTC. This sequence encodes CASSIQLAGVYEQYF.

In the case of this clone: This CDR3 is also generated by other DNA sequences in the sample. The chain uses TRBV18 and TRBJ1-1, with 11 bases identical to TRBD1. Germline V gene sequence: CDR1 KGHSH, CDR2 LQKENI. The CDR3 spans 15 residues. Unmatched junction bases numbered 2, after V lost 1 base and J lost 4 bases. This CDR3 is CASSPRGTGGTEAFF. CDR3 DNA: TGTGCCAGCTCACCACGGGGGACAGGGGGCACTGAAGCTTTCTTT. Together with reference TRBV18 and TRBJ1-1, the CDR3 gives the full variable domain: NAGVMQNPRHLVRRRGQEARLRCSPMKGHSHVYWYRQLPEEGLKFMVYLQKENIIDESGMPKERFSAEFPKEGPSILRIQQVVRGDSAAYFCASSPRGTGGTEAFFGQGTRLTVV.

The chain combines TRBV6-5 with TRBJ1-2, with D tentatively TRBD1 (6 bases). V lost 5 bases to trimming and J lost 5 bases, with 12 bases between them. The germline V gene has CDR1 MNHEY and CDR2 SVGAGI. The CDR3 length is 13 residues. CDR3 region: CASSPQGTYGYTF. The CDR3 nucleotides are TGTGCCAGCAGTCCACAGGGAACGTATGGCTACACCTTC.

This chain uses TRBV6-2 or TRBV6-3 with TRBJ2-7, with D uncertain. CDR1 MNHEY and CDR2 SVGEGT come from the germline V gene. V gave up 6 bases and J gave up 0 bases, with 6 bases separating them. CDR3 length: 12 amino acids. The CDR3 DNA reads TGTGCCAGCAGCGACGGCTCCTACGAGCAGTACTTC. Its translation is CASSDGSYEQYF.

V is TRBV7-6 and J is TRBJ2-1; TRBD2 might be the D (5 bases). V lost 0 bases and J 4 bases, leaving 13 bases between the germline ends. Germline V gene sequence: CDR1 SGHVS, CDR2 FNYEAQ. There are 16 residues in the CDR3. Here the CDR3 DNA reads TGTGCCAGCAGCTTAGCGAGGCCTAGCCTTTACAATGAGCAGTTCTTC. Its translation is CASSLARPSLYNEQFF.

This clone was observed a handful of times. The genes are TRBV4-1 and TRBJ1-2; D gene unclear. The germline gives CDR1 MGHRA, CDR2 YSYEKL. Deletions cut 2 bases from V and 2 bases from J, with 3 bases between. This CDR3 has 12 residues. CDR3 sequence reads: CASSQRNYGYTF. CDR3 bases: TGCGCCAGCAGCCAAAGGAACTATGGCTACACCTTC.

V usage is TRBV19 and J usage is TRBJ1-5; TRBD1 matches 8 bases. This CDR3 region has 13 residues. V shed 5 bases, J shed 7 bases, and the junction held 4 bases outside the gene matches. The V gene's germline CDR1 is LNHDA and CDR2 SQIVND (reference sequence). DNA of the CDR3: TGTGCCAGTAGTGGACAGGGTGGACAGCCCCAGCATTTT. This translates into CASSGQGGQPQHF.

The chain joins TRBV2 to TRBJ1-2, with 7 positions matching TRBD1. The CDR3 length is 14 residues. J lost 11 bases, V lost 0 bases, and 9 bases had no gene match. Germline-derived CDR1 and CDR2 are SNHLY and FYNNEI. The CDR3 DNA reads as TGTGCCAGCAGTGAAGCCAGGGGGTTCGGGGTTTACACCTTC. Encoded protein: CASSEARGFGVYTF. Together with reference TRBV2 and TRBJ1-2, the CDR3 gives the full variable domain: EPEVTQTPSHQVTQMGQEVILRCVPISNHLYFYWYRQILGQKVEFLVSFYNNEISEKSEIFDDQFSVERPDGSNFTLKIRSTKLEDSAMYFCASSEARGFGVYTFGSGTRLTVV.

The V gene is TRBV10-3, the J gene TRBJ2-3; D uncertain. Germline V lookup: CDR1 ENHRY, CDR2 SYGVKD. V shed 3 bases and J shed 1 base, with 11 bases lying between them. The CDR3 extends over 15 amino acids. In DNA, the CDR3 is TGTGCCATCAGTGATGGGCGTATGGGCACAGATACGCAGTATTTT. Its protein product is CAISDGRMGTDTQYF.

This chain joins TRBV6-2 or TRBV6-3 and TRBJ2-5, with 15 bases fitting TRBD2. The CDR3 is 15 residues long. After removal of 5 bases from V and 5 bases from J, the junction contained 3 bases not matched to a gene. Per germline, CDR1 MNHEY and CDR2 SVGEGT. CDR3 amino acids: CASSRTSGGVETQYF. The CDR3 nucleotides are TGTGCCAGCAGTAGGACTAGCGGGGGGGTTGAGACCCAGTACTTC.

As to this clone: This sample includes further DNA sequences coding for the same CDR3. V gene TRBV7-6 combines with J gene TRBJ1-1; no definite D call. Germline V gene data show CDR1 as SGHVS and CDR2 as FNYEAQ. Trimming removed 4 bases from V and 4 bases from J, with 7 bases in between. The CDR3 length is 12 residues. DNA for the CDR3: TGTGCCAGCAGCTCCGGACGCACTGAAGCTTTCTTT. As protein: CASSSGRTEAFF.

This clone was observed a single time. This chain connects TRBV21-1 to TRBJ2-7; the D call of TRBD2 is as the table states it, not checked on the DNA. TRBV21-1 counts as a pseudogene. This CDR3 is 16 amino acids long. The CDR3 nucleotides are TGTGCCAGCAGCAAAAAAGCGGGATCGTGGTTCTCCGAGCAGTACTTC. This sequence encodes CASSKKAGSWFSEQYF.

This sequence joins TRBV6-6 and TRBJ2-5; 7 bases line up with TRBD1. CDR1 and CDR2 from the germline V gene are MNHNY and SVGAGI (reference sequence). V lost 0 bases, J lost 0 bases, and 4 bases stayed unmatched. The CDR3 is made up of 16 amino acids. This CDR3 is CASSYSMGQYQETQYF. Written as DNA, the CDR3 is TGTGCCAGCAGTTACTCGATGGGACAGTACCAAGAGACCCAGTACTTC.

This clone occurred once. This chain links TRBV4-3 with TRBJ1-2, with unresolved D. The ends were cut back, 0 bases at V and 4 bases at J, with 12 bases in the middle. Germline CDR1 and CDR2: LGHNA and YSLEER. The CDR3 has 15 amino acids. In DNA form, the CDR3 reads TGCGCCAGCAGCCAAGATGAAGGGCAGGCCTATGGCTACACCTTC. Encoded protein: CASSQDEGQAYGYTF.

The rearrangement uses TRBV28 and TRBJ1-2, with 7 bases lining up with TRBD1. The V segment lost 5 bases and the J segment 4 bases; nucleotides outside the gene matches: 4. This CDR3 is 13 amino acids long. CDR1 is MDHEN and CDR2 is SYDVKM in the germline V gene. The CDR3 protein is CASSRTGGYGYTF. For the CDR3, the DNA is TGTGCCAGCAGTAGGACAGGCGGCTATGGCTACACCTTC.

The chain uses TRBV12-3 or TRBV12-4 and TRBJ1-1; no firm D call. Deletions cut 0 bases from V and 5 bases from J, with 7 bases between. The CDR3 is 13 residues long. The CDR3: CASSLAQRTEAFF. CDR3 in DNA: TGTGCCAGCAGTTTAGCGCAGCGGACTGAAGCTTTCTTT.

The chain uses TRBV5-4 and TRBJ1-2; D is unclear. In germline, CDR1 is SGHNT, CDR2 YYREEE (reference sequence). V was pared by 4 bases and J by 4 bases, with 11 bases between. This CDR3 comprises 13 residues. The CDR3 sequence is CASSHTVAYGYTF. The CDR3 DNA is TGTGCCAGCAGCCACACAGTAGCCTATGGCTACACCTTC.